Sequencing of this T cell receptor beta chain was carried out in a study of T-cell reconstitution after alpha-beta-depleted transplantation in children. General study results and limits: Most T-cell counts and diversity one year after the transplant came from T cells that were newly produced. Several hundred graft clones that had expanded were reportedly the source of alpha-beta T cells about two months after transplant. Surviving recipient cells, namely T cells and thymic progenitors, were the source of high day-60 TCRbeta diversity in some patients.

Between the trimmed V and J ends, which lost 1 base and 4 bases, there was a span of 8 bases. CDR3 length: 13 amino acids. CDR1 is KGHSY, CDR2 FQNENV, per germline. To note about this clonotype: Its target is unknown.

TCRbeta library preparation incorporated unique molecular identifiers. TCRdb re-derived calls from the PCR reads in MiXCR, one entry per CDR3 protein. There are hundreds of thousands of distinct CDR3 sequences in the sample; around 14% occur only once, and 0.79% lies in the top ten. The chain combines TRBV16 with TRBJ2-7; D not resolved. The sequenced sample was PBMCs, obtained before TCRalphabeta/CD19-depleted stem cell transplant. The TCR was taken from a girl aged 2 to 9 with congenital amegakaryocytic thrombocytopenia, due to receive a stem cell transplant. The CDR3 bases are TGTGCCAGCAGCCAATTTGCAGATTACGAGCAGTACTTC. It codes for CASSQFADYEQYF.